This T cell receptor (beta chain) was found in a study of blood T cell repertoires in COVID-19. Study-wide background: Researchers got acute and convalescent COVID-19 samples from the United States, Italy and Spain.

In the study's own analysis: From reference gene primer amplification, estimates of nucleated cell counts were derived. Repertoires were generated with immunoSEQ multiplex PCR, while TCRdb's copy carries only in-frame clones and drops some. V and J calls and clone size are given by that table; D and trimming were obtained from the DNA. Of roughly 220,000 clones listed, 60% to 85% are singletons. The CDR3 runs 15 residues. Germline V gene data show CDR1 as SGDLS and CDR2 as YYNGEE. Between the trimmed V and J ends, which lost 1 base and 4 bases, there was a span of 12 bases. V gene TRBV9 combines with J gene TRBJ2-1; tentative D call: TRBD1 (6 bases). Material for sequencing was peripheral blood. The source is a woman between 65 and 79 years old with acute or convalescent COVID-19. Here the CDR3 DNA reads TGTGCCAGCAGCGTAAGCGGACAGAGGTACAATGAGCAGTTCTTC. Translating it yields CASSVSGQRYNEQFF.